The 5 T cell receptor beta chains below come from one sample, sequenced in a study of cytomegalovirus exposure and HLA in healthy donors. 13 Jbeta primers and 60 Vbeta primers were used for the PCR. Only in-frame clones appear in the TCRdb table, and some are missing; sequencing was by immunoSEQ multiplex PCR. The table includes 160,000 or so clones, roughly 80% detected once. Sequenced input: PBMCs. The source of these receptors is a male donor in good health and CMV-seropositive.

V is TRBV4-2 and J is TRBJ1-1, with 8 nucleotides matching TRBD1. The CDR3 runs to 15 residues. The germline V gene encodes CDR1 LGHNA and CDR2 YNFKEQ. Trimming cost V 4 bases and J 1 base; bases outside gene matches: 5. This CDR3 reads CASSREGQGNTEAFF. For the CDR3, the DNA is TGTGCCAGCAGCCGAGAAGGACAGGGGAACACTGAAGCTTTCTTT.

This clone appeared a few times. The genes are TRBV29-1 and TRBJ2-5; 11 bases fit TRBD2. This CDR3 is built from 17 residues. The V gene end was trimmed by 6 bases and the J gene end by 1 base; junction bases not matched to a gene: 13. The germline gives CDR1 SQVTM, CDR2 ANQGSEA. The CDR3 here is CSVPPTSGIPFQETQYF. CDR3 DNA sequence: TGCAGCGTCCCTCCGACTAGCGGGATACCATTCCAAGAGACCCAGTACTTC.

The chain links TRBV13 to TRBJ2-7; 8 nucleotides agree with TRBD1. V lost 0 bases, J lost 4 bases, and 2 bases stayed unmatched. This CDR3 contains 14 residues. Germline values: CDR1 PRHDT, CDR2 FYEKMQ (reference sequence). CDR3 bases: TGTGCCAGCAGCTTAGGGGACAGGGATTACGAGCAGTACTTC. Amino acid sequence: CASSLGDRDYEQYF.

J is TRBJ2-7 and V is TRBV11-2, with a tentative D call TRBD2 (6 bases). The CDR3 covers 13 residues. Trimming removed 2 bases at V and 6 bases at J, with 11 bases between. Germline V gives CDR1 SGHAT, CDR2 FQNNGV. The chain's CDR3 is CASSLLGGFEQYF. CDR3 sequence (DNA): TGTGCCAGCAGCTTACTCGGGGGTTTCGAGCAGTACTTC.

The chain recombines TRBV4-3 with TRBJ1-4; D gene unclear. Germline-derived CDR1 and CDR2 are LGHNA and YSLEER. This CDR3 comprises 14 residues. V was shortened by 6 bases and J by 0 bases, with 8 bases between the two germline ends. Here the CDR3 reads CASSSATTNEKLFF. CDR3 sequence (DNA): TGCGCCAGCAGTAGTGCGACAACTAATGAAAAACTGTTTTTT.